In its sample, the clone carrying this T cell receptor (beta chain) was seen once. Using immunoSEQ multiplex PCR, the repertoire was profiled, and TCRdb retains in-frame clones only, with some absent. The sample has 150,000 to 200,000 clones, approximately 86% seen once; the top ten hold around 5.1%. These data are taken from a study of control samples from healthy donors and cancer patients. The TCR originated in a woman aged 25 to 45 in good health. The source material was blood.

The CDR3 DNA reads as TGTGCCAGCAGCGGGACAGGGGGCGAAAAACTGTTTTTT. Translation gives CASSGTGGEKLFF. V usage is TRBV2 and J usage is TRBJ1-4; the match to TRBD1 covers 12 bases. Per germline, CDR1 SNHLY and CDR2 FYNNEI. The CDR3 contains 13 residues. Unmatched junction bases numbered 1, after V lost 6 bases and J lost 8 bases.